Shown below are 8 T cell receptor beta chains from a single sample sequenced in a study of shared clonotypes between healthy human individuals. CD45RO-negative, CCR7-selected cells formed the naive CD8 fraction, which excluded terminally differentiated effector memory CD45RA+ cells. Clones were sequenced by immunoSEQ multiplex PCR, and TCRdb holds only the in-frame ones, with some missing. The sample has millions of clones; about 95% are singletons. Sequenced material: naive CD8+ T cells sorted from blood. These TCRs come from a man aged 18 to 29 in good health.

This chain links TRBV27 with TRBJ2-1, with no clear D. Trimming left V 2 bases short and J 4 bases short, with 9 bases between. This CDR3 has 14 amino acids. The germline CDR1 and CDR2 sequences are MNHEY and SMNVEV (reference sequence). As DNA, the CDR3 is TGTGCCAGCAGTTTAGATTGGGGTTACAATGAGCAGTTCTTC. It codes for CASSLDWGYNEQFF.

This clone was observed a single time. The CDR3 loop reads CASSSLGGANVLTF. Here the CDR3 DNA reads TGTGCCAGCAGCTCCCTAGGGGGGGCCAACGTCCTGACTTTC. The chain combines TRBV11-2 with TRBJ2-6; D unresolved. CDR1 and CDR2 from the germline V gene are SGHAT and FQNNGV. This CDR3 region has 14 residues. The ends were cut back, 4 bases at V and 4 bases at J, with 8 bases in the middle.

The rearrangement uses TRBV30 and TRBJ2-5; the match to TRBD1 covers 7 bases. With the DNA end fitting TRBJ2-7 better, the J assignment may be wrong. The CDR3 spans 14 residues. Per the germline V gene, CDR1 is GTSNPN and CDR2 is SVGIG (reference sequence). The CDR3 region is CACHWTGISYEQYF. In nucleotides, the CDR3 is TGTGCCTGCCACTGGACAGGAATCTCCTACGAGCAGTACTTC.

In nucleotides, the CDR3 is TGTGCCAGCAGTTTCGGAGGGGCCGAGCAGTACTTC. Protein: CASSFGGAEQYF. This chain joins TRBV27 and TRBJ2-7, with D possibly being TRBD2 (6 bases). Germline values: CDR1 MNHEY, CDR2 SMNVEV (reference sequence). The CDR3 length is 12 residues. Trimming cost V 3 bases and J 6 bases, with 9 bases left between them.

This chain joins TRBV2 and TRBJ1-2; the D gene is possibly TRBD1 (5 bases). This CDR3 contains 14 residues. From germline, CDR1 is SNHLY and CDR2 FYNNEI. V was shortened by 3 bases and J by 3 bases, with 11 bases between the two germline ends. CDR3 nucleotide sequence: TGTGCCAGCAGTGAGAACCCGGGGCACTATGGCTACACCTTC. Protein sequence: CASSENPGHYGYTF. Variable domain in full (rest from reference TRBV2 and TRBJ1-2): EPEVTQTPSHQVTQMGQEVILRCVPISNHLYFYWYRQILGQKVEFLVSFYNNEISEKSEIFDDQFSVERPDGSNFTLKIRSTKLEDSAMYFCASSENPGHYGYTFGSGTRLTVV.

The rearrangement uses TRBV10-3 and TRBJ2-7, with D perhaps matching TRBD1 (6 bases). The V and J ends lost 0 bases and 4 bases respectively, with 10 bases between them. Germline loops: CDR1 ENHRY, CDR2 SYGVKD. This CDR3 spans 14 amino acids. Written as DNA, the CDR3 is TGTGCCATCAGTGAGTCAGGGACAACTTACGAGCAGTACTTC. Its translation: CAISESGTTYEQYF.

The gene calls are TRBV28 and TRBJ2-3, with 9 bases aligning to TRBD2. The CDR3 loop spans 13 amino acids. With 8 bases clipped from V and 3 bases from J, the junction kept 3 bases outside the gene matches. Germline CDR1 reads MDHEN; CDR2 reads SYDVKM. Here the CDR3 DNA reads TGTGCCAGCTCGGGACTAGCTACAGATACGCAGTATTTT. This encodes CASSGLATDTQYF. The full variable domain, rest sourced from reference TRBV28 and TRBJ2-3, is DVKVTQSSRYLVKRTGEKVFLECVQDMDHENMFWYRQDPGLGLRLIYFSYDVKMKEKGDIPEGYSVSREKKERFSLILESASTNQTSMYLCASSGLATDTQYFGPGTRLTVL.

V is TRBV6-5 and J is TRBJ1-4; D unclear. In germline, CDR1 is MNHEY, CDR2 SVGAGI. V lost 5 bases and J 14 bases, leaving 18 bases between the germline ends. CDR3 length: 13 amino acids. Written as DNA, the CDR3 is TGTGCCAGCAGTCCATCCCGGGTCGAAGGGCTGTTTTTT. Amino acid sequence: CASSPSRVEGLFF.